The clone carrying this T cell receptor (beta chain) was seen at least ten times. Its cognate antigen is unknown. The data are from a study of T-cell memory formation after mild COVID-19. Via MiXCR, TCRdb re-called the 5' RACE reads, giving one row per CDR3 protein. The sample has some 69,000 distinct CDR3 sequences; over 15% are singletons. General observations from the study: A balance of CD4 and CD8 characterized clones contracting day 15 to 85, whereas later expanders leaned CD4+.

Per the germline V gene, CDR1 is SQVTM and CDR2 is ANQGSEA. The CDR3 length is 12 residues. The V and J ends lost 4 bases and 2 bases respectively, with 6 bases between them. Sequenced sample: PBMCs or a T cell subset sorted from them (not recorded which). The receptor comes from an adult woman who had mild COVID-19 (a few samples of this study predate the infection). Cell type and time point are not known. The chain joins TRBV29-1 to TRBJ2-1; no clear D. This CDR3 is CSVGGPYNEQFF. The CDR3 DNA reads TGCAGCGTTGGGGGTCCCTACAATGAGCAGTTCTTC.